Detailed here is one TCR beta chain. The naive CD8 fraction comprised CD45RO-negative cells positively selected for CCR7 and excluded terminally differentiated effector memory CD45RA+ cells. The data belong to a study of shared clonotypes between healthy human individuals. This CDR3 has 15 amino acids. Germline CDR1 and CDR2: LGHNA and YNFKEQ. Between the trimmed V and J ends, which lost 0 bases and 6 bases, there was a span of 15 bases. The data were produced by immunoSEQ multiplex PCR, yet TCRdb's version contains in-frame clones alone and is incomplete. The repertoire holds around 1.9 million clones, roughly 91% seen once, with 1.5% to 2% in the top ten.

The chain has TRBV4-2 and TRBJ2-7; tentative D call: TRBD1 (5 bases). The sample taken for sequencing was naive CD8+ T cells from PBMCs. This receptor was identified in a man younger than 35 in good health. Some clones in this sample may be carry-over from other donors' samples. The CDR3 nucleotides read TGTGCCAGCAGCCAAGAGGCCGGACACTCTAGCGAGCAGTACTTC. It is translated as CASSQEAGHSSEQYF.